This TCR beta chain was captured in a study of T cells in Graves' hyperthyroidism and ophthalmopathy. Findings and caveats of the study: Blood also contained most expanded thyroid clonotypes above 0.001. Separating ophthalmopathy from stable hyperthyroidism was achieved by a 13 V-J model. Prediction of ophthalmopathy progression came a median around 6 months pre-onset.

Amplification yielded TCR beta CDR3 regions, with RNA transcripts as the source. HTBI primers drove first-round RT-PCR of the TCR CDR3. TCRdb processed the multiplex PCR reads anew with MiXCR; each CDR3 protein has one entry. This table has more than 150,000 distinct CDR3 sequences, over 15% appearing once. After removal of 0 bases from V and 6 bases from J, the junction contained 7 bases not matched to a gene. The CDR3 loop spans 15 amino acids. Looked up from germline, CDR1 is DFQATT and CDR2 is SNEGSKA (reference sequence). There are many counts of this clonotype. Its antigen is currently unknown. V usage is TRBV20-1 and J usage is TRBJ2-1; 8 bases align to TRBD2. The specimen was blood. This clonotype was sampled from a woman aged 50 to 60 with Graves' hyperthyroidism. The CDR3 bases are TGCAGTGCTAGAGATTCCGGGGGGGCCGGCAATGAGCAGTTCTTC. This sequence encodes CSARDSGGAGNEQFF.